The 31 T cell receptor beta chains below all came from one sample that was sequenced in a study of blood T cell repertoires in COVID-19. Repertoires were generated with immunoSEQ multiplex PCR, while TCRdb's copy carries only in-frame clones and drops some. The sample carries tens of thousands of clones, around nine tenths recorded once. The sequenced sample was peripheral blood. The receptor source for this set is a human donor in a cohort sampled during active COVID-19. The donor label of this sample is uncertain.

The chain recombines TRBV4-1 with TRBJ1-2; D ambiguous. Trimming left V 2 bases short and J 8 bases short, with 30 bases between. In germline, CDR1 is MGHRA, CDR2 YSYEKL. This CDR3 has 19 amino acids. The CDR3 loop reads CASSQRGTGYPATLWGYTF. The CDR3 DNA reads as TGCGCCAGCAGCCAAAGAGGAACGGGGTATCCAGCAACCCTCTGGGGCTACACCTTC.

The chain carries TRBV27 and TRBJ1-2; the D gene is possibly TRBD1 (5 bases). The length of the CDR3 is 13 residues. CDR1 and CDR2 (germline): MNHEY, SMNVEV (reference sequence). V dropped 6 bases and J dropped 3 bases, with 11 bases sitting between them. The CDR3 region has the DNA TGTGCCAGCAGGATGCGGGGGGACTATGGCTACACCTTC. Its translation is CASRMRGDYGYTF.

The CDR3 protein is CASSLVGSGNTIYF. For the CDR3, the DNA is TGTGCCAGCAGCTTGGTCGGGTCAGGAAACACCATATATTTT. The chain employs TRBV5-5 and TRBJ1-3; D is uncertain. CDR3 length: 14 residues. Germline V gene sequence: CDR1 SGHKS, CDR2 YYEKEE (reference sequence). Deletions cut 0 bases from V and 4 bases from J, with 8 bases between.

This rearrangement joins TRBV10-3 to TRBJ2-3; 8 nucleotides align to TRBD2. CDR3 length: 18 amino acids. Trimming at V came to 4 bases and at J to 2 bases, leaving 14 bases not matched to a gene. CDR1 is ENHRY, CDR2 SYGVKD, per germline. The CDR3 nucleotides read TGTGCCATCAGTGGGGCTTTGGCGGCGGGAGGAGTCACAGATACGCAGTATTTT. Translated, it gives CAISGALAAGGVTDTQYF.

The CDR3 nucleotides read TGTGCCAGCACCGGACAGCTTGAAAAACTGTTTTTT. It translates to CASTGQLEKLFF. The V and J genes are TRBV2 and TRBJ1-4, with a tentative D call TRBD1 (6 bases). Trimming removed 7 bases from V and 7 bases from J, with 10 bases in between. Per germline, CDR1 SNHLY and CDR2 FYNNEI. CDR3 length: 12 residues. The whole variable domain, remainder taken from reference TRBV2 and TRBJ1-4, is EPEVTQTPSHQVTQMGQEVILRCVPISNHLYFYWYRQILGQKVEFLVSFYNNEISEKSEIFDDQFSVERPDGSNFTLKIRSTKLEDSAMYFCASTGQLEKLFFGSGTQLSVL.

The chain combines TRBV10-2 with TRBJ2-2; the D gene is possibly TRBD1 (6 bases). Germline CDR1 WSHSY, CDR2 SAAADI. The CDR3 is 15 residues long. Trimming left V 5 bases short and J 1 base short, with 11 bases between. The CDR3 reads CASSFAGVNTGELFF. CDR3 nucleotide sequence: TGCGCCAGCAGTTTCGCAGGGGTGAACACCGGGGAGCTGTTTTTT.

The V gene is TRBV7-9, the J gene TRBJ1-1; possible D gene TRBD1, 5 bases. Germline assignment: CDR1 SEHNR and CDR2 FQNEAQ (reference sequence). The V and J ends lost 5 bases and 6 bases respectively, with 16 bases between them. The CDR3 runs 14 residues. The chain's CDR3 is CASSLDQGSSEAFF. The CDR3 bases are TGTGCCAGCAGCCTAGATCAGGGTTCCTCTGAAGCTTTCTTT.

The chain combines TRBV28 with TRBJ1-3; D might be TRBD1 (5 bases). Germline V gene data show CDR1 as MDHEN and CDR2 as SYDVKM. The CDR3 is 14 residues long. Trimming left V 7 bases short and J 0 bases short, with 10 bases between. The CDR3 DNA is TGTGCCAGCACTGACAGCCACTCTGGAAACACCATATATTTT. Its protein product is CASTDSHSGNTIYF.

V and J are TRBV5-1 and TRBJ2-2, with 11 bases aligning to TRBD2. Germline V gene data show CDR1 as SGHRS and CDR2 as YFSETQ. The CDR3 runs 15 residues. Trimming removed 5 bases from V and 7 bases from J; junction bases left unmatched: 7. The CDR3 nucleotides read TGCGCCAGCAGTGAACTAGCGGGAGCGGACGGGGAGCTGTTTTTT. Its protein product is CASSELAGADGELFF.

The J gene is TRBJ1-5, the V gene TRBV15; D gene ambiguous. The V gene lost 1 base and the J gene lost 0 bases, with 7 bases spanning the gap. Per germline, CDR1 LNHNV and CDR2 YYDKDF (reference sequence). This CDR3 is built from 15 residues. The CDR3 is CATSRARLSNQPQHF. The DNA for the CDR3 is TGTGCCACCAGCAGAGCCCGACTTAGCAATCAGCCCCAGCATTTT.

This chain uses TRBV10-2 with TRBJ2-1, with 9 bases identical to TRBD2. Germline V gene data show CDR1 as WSHSY and CDR2 as SAAADI. The ends lost 6 bases at V and 4 bases at J; junction bases unmatched: 1. CDR3 length: 13 amino acids. The CDR3 sequence: CASSLAGYNEQFF. Written as DNA, the CDR3 is TGCGCCAGCAGCCTAGCGGGATACAATGAGCAGTTCTTC.

CDR3 in DNA: TGTGCCAGCAGGGTGACTCGAGGGACCCAGTACTTC. This gives the protein CASRVTRGTQYF. J is TRBJ2-5 and V is TRBV2; D gene unclear. The CDR3 has 12 residues. Germline loops: CDR1 SNHLY, CDR2 FYNNEI. V lost 6 bases, J lost 7 bases, and 12 bases lay in between.

The rearrangement links TRBV9 to TRBJ2-1, with D uncertain. Between the trimmed V and J ends, which lost 3 bases and 15 bases, there was a span of 13 bases. The CDR3 is made up of 11 amino acids. Germline V gene lookup returns CDR1 SGDLS and CDR2 YYNGEE. CDR3 sequence (DNA): TGTGCCAGCAGCGCGGGTGGTGCTCGGTTCTTC. Translated: CASSAGGARFF.

The V and J genes are TRBV27 and TRBJ1-1, with 7 positions matching TRBD1. Germline V gene data show CDR1 as MNHEY and CDR2 as SMNVEV (reference sequence). The V segment lost 5 bases and the J segment 5 bases; nucleotides outside the gene matches: 20. CDR3 length: 18 residues. The CDR3 DNA is TGTGCCAGCAGTCCCCTCAGGGGAAGGGGGCTAAGACGAACTGAAGCTTTCTTT. Translated: CASSPLRGRGLRRTEAFF.

This clone occurred once. The V call is TRBV9, the J call TRBJ2-7, with 8 bases fitting TRBD1. The V gene's germline CDR1 is SGDLS and CDR2 YYNGEE. The V and J ends lost 0 bases and 7 bases, in that order; junction bases with no gene match: 9. The CDR3 totals 15 residues. For the CDR3, the DNA is TGTGCCAGCAGCGTAGTAGACAGGGGAGGTGGAGAGCAGTACTTC. This encodes CASSVVDRGGGEQYF. The entire variable domain, with the rest obtained from reference TRBV9 and TRBJ2-7, is as follows: DSGVTQTPKHLITATGQRVTLRCSPRSGDLSVYWYQQSLDQGLQFLIQYYNGEERAKGNILERFSAQQFPDLHSELNLSSLELGDSALYFCASSVVDRGGGEQYFGPGTRLTVT.

The rearrangement joins TRBV6-5 to TRBJ1-5; no definite D call. V was cut by 0 bases and J by 5 bases, with 11 bases left in between. Germline V CDR1 and CDR2: MNHEY, SVGAGI. CDR3 size: 15 residues. CDR3 in DNA: TGTGCCAGCAGTTACTCGTTCGGGGTAGATCAGCCCCAGCATTTT. Its translation: CASSYSFGVDQPQHF.

V and J are TRBV28 and TRBJ2-5, with D possibly TRBD2 on 5 matching bases. Germline lookup yields CDR1 MDHEN and CDR2 SYDVKM. The CDR3 length is 14 residues. The germline V and J ends were trimmed by 4 bases and 3 bases, with 12 bases remaining between them. The CDR3 DNA reads as TGTGCCAGCAGTTCCTGGACTGGGAAAGAGACCCAGTACTTC. Its protein is CASSSWTGKETQYF.

The gene calls are TRBV2 and TRBJ1-5; 7 bases align to TRBD1. Germline V CDR1 and CDR2: SNHLY, FYNNEI. The CDR3 is 14 residues long. Trimming removed 7 bases from V and 2 bases from J; junction bases left unmatched: 5. CDR3 bases: TGTGCCAGCACCCCGACAGGGCGCAATCAGCCCCAGCATTTT. Amino acids: CASTPTGRNQPQHF.

The chain links TRBV10-3 to TRBJ1-2; D is ambiguous. V lost 3 bases and J 4 bases, leaving 15 bases between the germline ends. The CDR3 spans 15 residues. Per the germline V gene, CDR1 is ENHRY and CDR2 is SYGVKD. The CDR3 DNA is TGTGCCATCAGTGAATCCGCCCTCGGGAGCTATGGCTACACCTTC. Translated: CAISESALGSYGYTF.

This sequence joins TRBV11-3 and TRBJ1-1; 8 nucleotides line up with TRBD1. The length of the CDR3 is 15 residues. Trimming at V came to 7 bases and at J to 2 bases, leaving 9 bases not matched to a gene. Germline-derived CDR1 and CDR2 are SGHNT and YENEEA. CDR3 nucleotide sequence: TGTGCCAGCACCCTACACAGGGGGAAAAACACTGAAGCTTTCTTT. Translation gives CASTLHRGKNTEAFF.

Here the CDR3 reads CASSLVLAEYNEQFF. Written as DNA, the CDR3 is TGTGCCAGCAGTTTGGTGTTAGCGGAGTACAATGAGCAGTTCTTC. The chain uses TRBV28 and TRBJ2-1; D possibly corresponds to TRBD2 (6 bases). Trimming removed 3 bases at V and 4 bases at J, with 13 bases between. The germline V gene encodes CDR1 MDHEN and CDR2 SYDVKM. This CDR3 has 15 amino acids. Full variable domain (outside the CDR3, taken from reference TRBV28 and TRBJ2-1): DVKVTQSSRYLVKRTGEKVFLECVQDMDHENMFWYRQDPGLGLRLIYFSYDVKMKEKGDIPEGYSVSREKKERFSLILESASTNQTSMYLCASSLVLAEYNEQFFGPGTRLTVL.

The chain recombines TRBV28 with TRBJ2-7; a weak D match, TRBD1 (6 bases). Germline values: CDR1 MDHEN, CDR2 SYDVKM. V lost 8 bases and J 0 bases, leaving 17 bases between the germline ends. CDR3 length equals 15 residues. CDR3 sequence: CASSTRQAISYEQYF. The CDR3 nucleotides read TGTGCCAGCTCGACGAGACAGGCGATCTCCTACGAGCAGTACTTC. The whole variable domain, filled in from reference TRBV28 and TRBJ2-7, reads DVKVTQSSRYLVKRTGEKVFLECVQDMDHENMFWYRQDPGLGLRLIYFSYDVKMKEKGDIPEGYSVSREKKERFSLILESASTNQTSMYLCASSTRQAISYEQYFGPGTRLTVT.

This chain connects TRBV5-1 to TRBJ2-7; TRBD1 matches at 7 bases. This CDR3 region has 13 residues. Unmatched junction bases numbered 4, after V lost 4 bases and J lost 3 bases. Looked up from germline, CDR1 is SGHRS and CDR2 is YFSETQ. Here the CDR3 reads CASSKDRLYEQYF. The CDR3 coding sequence is TGCGCCAGCAGCAAGGACAGGCTCTACGAGCAGTACTTC.

Only one count was recorded for this clone. The rearrangement uses TRBV6-5 and TRBJ2-3; D possibly corresponds to TRBD1 (6 bases). CDR1 is MNHEY, CDR2 SVGAGI, per germline. V gave up 6 bases and J gave up 0 bases, with 7 bases separating them. CDR3 length: 13 residues. This CDR3 is CASRDSSTDTQYF. The CDR3 nucleotides are TGTGCCAGCAGGGACAGTAGCACAGATACGCAGTATTTT.

The genes are TRBV7-9 and TRBJ2-1; 7 bases agree with TRBD1. V lost 4 bases and J lost 4; bases outside the gene matches: 1. The CDR3 totals 13 residues. CDR1 and CDR2 (germline): SEHNR, FQNEAQ (reference sequence). CDR3 residues: CASSSTGYNEQFF. The DNA of the CDR3 is TGTGCCAGCAGCTCGACAGGGTACAATGAGCAGTTCTTC. Based on the CDR3 plus reference TRBV7-9 and TRBJ2-1, the full variable domain is DTGVSQNPRHKITKRGQNVTFRCDPISEHNRLYWYRQTLGQGPEFLTYFQNEAQLEKSRLLSDRFSAERPKGSFSTLEIQRTEQGDSAMYLCASSSTGYNEQFFGPGTRLTVL.

This clone was recorded once. The rearrangement uses TRBV18 and TRBJ2-5; D perhaps matches TRBD1 (5 bases). CDR1 is KGHSH, CDR2 LQKENI, per germline. CDR3 length equals 14 residues. The V end lost 2 bases, the J end lost 2 bases, and 9 bases lay between the germline ends. CDR3 DNA sequence: TGTGCCAGCTCACCAATGGACAAACAAGAGACCCAGTACTTC. This codes for CASSPMDKQETQYF. The full variable domain, rest sourced from reference TRBV18 and TRBJ2-5, is NAGVMQNPRHLVRRRGQEARLRCSPMKGHSHVYWYRQLPEEGLKFMVYLQKENIIDESGMPKERFSAEFPKEGPSILRIQQVVRGDSAAYFCASSPMDKQETQYFGPGTRLLVL.

The V and J genes are TRBV10-1 and TRBJ2-6; the match to TRBD1 covers 7 bases. The CDR3 has 15 amino acids. V was pared by 5 bases and J by 2 bases, with 3 bases of the junction left unmatched. Germline V gene sequence: CDR1 WNHNN, CDR2 SYGVQD (reference sequence). In DNA, the CDR3 is TGCGCCAGCAGTCCTACAGGGGCTGGGGCCAACGTCCTGACTTTC. Translating it yields CASSPTGAGANVLTF.

The chain recombines TRBV3-1 (or the pseudogene TRBV3-2) with TRBJ2-1; D is ambiguous. Germline CDR1 LGHDT, CDR2 YNNKEL (reference sequence). The ends were cut back, 1 base at V and 1 base at J, with 8 bases in the middle. CDR3 length: 15 residues. Here the CDR3 reads CASSQGTGSYNEQFF. CDR3 in DNA: TGTGCCAGCAGCCAAGGTACGGGTTCCTACAATGAGCAGTTCTTC.

The rearrangement joins TRBV28 to TRBJ1-1; D unresolved. This CDR3 contains 13 residues. Germline assignment: CDR1 MDHEN and CDR2 SYDVKM. V gave up 5 bases and J gave up 1 base, with 8 bases separating them. In nucleotides, the CDR3 is TGTGCCAGCAGTACACCCACGAACACTGAAGCTTTCTTT. Its translation is CASSTPTNTEAFF.

The rearrangement uses TRBV30 and TRBJ2-1; D is unresolved. With 0 bases removed from V and 0 bases from J, the gap between germline ends came to 6 bases. The CDR3 covers 14 residues. In germline, CDR1 is GTSNPN, CDR2 SVGIG (reference sequence). Here the CDR3 DNA reads TGTGCCTGGAGTGTCGGGTTCTCCTACAATGAGCAGTTCTTC. Its translation: CAWSVGFSYNEQFF.

This chain links TRBV9 with TRBJ2-7; TRBD1 matches 8 bases. Germline V CDR1 and CDR2: SGDLS, YYNGEE. The V segment lost 3 bases and the J segment 3 bases; nucleotides outside the gene matches: 8. This CDR3 has 15 residues. The CDR3 region is CASSEGTGPLYEQYF. CDR3 DNA: TGTGCCAGCAGCGAGGGGACAGGACCCCTCTACGAGCAGTACTTC.